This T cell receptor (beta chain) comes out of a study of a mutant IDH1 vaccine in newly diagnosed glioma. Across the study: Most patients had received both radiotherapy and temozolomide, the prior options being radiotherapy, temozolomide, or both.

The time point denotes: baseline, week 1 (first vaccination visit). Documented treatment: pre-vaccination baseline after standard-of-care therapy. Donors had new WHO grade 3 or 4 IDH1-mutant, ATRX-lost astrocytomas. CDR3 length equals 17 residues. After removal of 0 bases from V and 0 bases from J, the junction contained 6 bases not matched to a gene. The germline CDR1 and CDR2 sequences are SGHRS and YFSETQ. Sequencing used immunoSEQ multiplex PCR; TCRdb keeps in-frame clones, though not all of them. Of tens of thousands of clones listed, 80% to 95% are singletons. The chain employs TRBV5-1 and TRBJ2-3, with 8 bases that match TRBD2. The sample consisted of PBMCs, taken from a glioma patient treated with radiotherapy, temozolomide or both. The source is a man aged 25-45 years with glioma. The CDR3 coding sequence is TGCGCCAGCAGCTTGGATACGACTAGCGCTAGCACAGATACGCAGTATTTT. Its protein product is CASSLDTTSASTDTQYF.